This passage covers 22 T cell receptor beta chains from one sample sequenced in a study of response to subunit inactivated influenza vaccine. TCRdb redid the calling of the RT-PCR reads with MiXCR, one entry per CDR3 protein. There are roughly 790,000 distinct CDR3 sequences in the sample; less than 25% occur only once, and 10% lies in the top ten. Sequenced here: PBMCs from blood, sampled 5 days after vaccination. The receptors shown here come from a man aged 50-59 years who received an inactivated influenza vaccine.

This clonotype was found once. The chain uses TRBV6-1 and TRBJ2-1; 14 bases map to TRBD2. The V gene's germline CDR1 is MNHNS and CDR2 SASEGT. The CDR3 loop spans 16 amino acids. Unmatched junction bases numbered 5, after V lost 2 bases and J lost 8 bases. The CDR3 loop is CASSEPGLAGEYEQFF. The DNA of the CDR3 is TGTGCCAGCAGTGAACCGGGACTAGCGGGAGAGTATGAGCAGTTCTTC.

V usage is TRBV28 and J usage is TRBJ2-3, with a tentative D call TRBD2 (6 bases). Looked up from germline, CDR1 is MDHEN and CDR2 is SYDVKM. This CDR3 is built from 13 residues. The germline V and J ends were trimmed by 8 bases and 6 bases, with 15 bases remaining between them. This CDR3 is CASRGTLTDTQYF. CDR3 coding DNA: TGTGCCAGCCGAGGGACTCTCACCGATACGCAGTATTTT. Full variable domain (outside the CDR3, taken from reference TRBV28 and TRBJ2-3): DVKVTQSSRYLVKRTGEKVFLECVQDMDHENMFWYRQDPGLGLRLIYFSYDVKMKEKGDIPEGYSVSREKKERFSLILESASTNQTSMYLCASRGTLTDTQYFGPGTRLTVL.

The V and J genes are TRBV24-1 and TRBJ2-2; 8 positions match TRBD1. CDR3 size: 16 residues. Germline V gene sequence: CDR1 KGHDR, CDR2 SFDVKD. Trimming took 3 bases from V and 0 from J; bases not matched to a gene: 2. The CDR3 spells CATSDQGAANTGELFF. CDR3 DNA: TGTGCCACCAGTGATCAGGGGGCCGCGAACACCGGGGAGCTGTTTTTT.

The chain carries TRBV5-5 and TRBJ2-7; TRBD1 agrees at 9 bases. Germline CDR1 SGHKS, CDR2 YYEKEE (reference sequence). The V segment lost 0 bases and the J segment 1 base; nucleotides outside the gene matches: 5. CDR3 length: 16 amino acids. CDR3 residues: CASSLGDRARSYEQYF. The CDR3 nucleotides read TGTGCCAGCAGCTTGGGGGACAGGGCGAGGTCCTACGAGCAGTACTTC.

This clonotype was detected a few times. The chain employs TRBV20-1 and TRBJ2-4; D unresolved. Germline V gives CDR1 DFQATT, CDR2 SNEGSKA (reference sequence). Deletions cut 0 bases from V and 0 bases from J, with 9 bases between. CDR3 length: 15 residues. Here the CDR3 reads CSARERSSAKNIQYF. CDR3 bases: TGCAGTGCTAGAGAGCGGTCATCAGCCAAAAACATTCAGTACTTC.

This clonotype turned up a few times. This chain links TRBV20-1 with TRBJ2-2; TRBD1 matches at 11 bases. After removal of 5 bases from V and 4 bases from J, the junction contained 6 bases not matched to a gene. This CDR3 is built from 15 residues. Germline V gene data show CDR1 as DFQATT and CDR2 as SNEGSKA (reference sequence). As DNA, the CDR3 is TGCAGTGCTGCACCCGGGACAGGGGGCACCGGGGAGCTGTTTTTT. Translated: CSAAPGTGGTGELFF.

This clonotype was observed many times. This chain uses TRBV29-1 with TRBJ2-4, with TRBD1 identical over 7 bases. This CDR3 is 15 amino acids long. Unmatched junction bases numbered 3, after V lost 1 base and J lost 0 bases. Per the germline V gene, CDR1 is SQVTM and CDR2 is ANQGSEA. CDR3 bases: TGCAGCGTTGAAGGGAGGACAGGAGCCAAAAACATTCAGTACTTC. It is translated as CSVEGRTGAKNIQYF.

This clonotype appeared a few times. This chain uses TRBV11-2 with TRBJ2-2; TRBD2 matches at 12 bases. Germline lookup yields CDR1 SGHAT and CDR2 FQNNGV. CDR3 length: 18 amino acids. The trim removed 5 bases at V and 6 bases at J, leaving 13 bases unmatched. The DNA of the CDR3 is TGTGCCAGCAGCCCCGGGACTAGCGGGCTAAGAAGGGCCGGGGAGCTGTTTTTT. Translated, it gives CASSPGTSGLRRAGELFF. Looking up the rest from reference TRBV11-2 and TRBJ2-2 gives the full variable domain: EAGVAQSPRYKIIEKRQSVAFWCNPISGHATLYWYQQILGQGPKLLIQFQNNGVVDDSQLPKDRFSAERLKGVDSTLKIQPAKLEDSAVYLCASSPGTSGLRRAGELFFGEGSRLTVL.

The table lists this clonotype with many counts. V usage is TRBV12-3 or TRBV12-4 and J usage is TRBJ2-7; 9 bases align to TRBD2. V gave up 1 base and J gave up 2 bases; unmatched junction bases: 3. The CDR3 is made up of 15 amino acids. The CDR3 spells CASSLGAGGAYEQYF. DNA for the CDR3: TGTGCCAGCAGTTTAGGAGCGGGAGGTGCCTACGAGCAGTACTTC.

The chain has TRBV20-1 and TRBJ2-7; D ambiguous. The V end was cut by 5 bases, the J end by 2 bases, with 13 bases between. Germline CDR1 reads DFQATT; CDR2 reads SNEGSKA (reference sequence). The CDR3 length is 13 residues. The CDR3 loop is CSARFPGPYEQYF. CDR3 coding DNA: TGCAGTGCTCGTTTTCCGGGTCCCTACGAGCAGTACTTC.

Only a few counts were recorded for this clonotype. The chain uses TRBV7-2 and TRBJ2-2; D is possibly TRBD1 (6 bases). Germline V gene data show CDR1 as SGHTA and CDR2 as FQGNSA. This CDR3 is built from 15 residues. V lost 8 bases and J lost 7, with 20 bases in between. The CDR3 reads CASFPGAGVHGELFF. CDR3 nucleotides: TGTGCCAGCTTCCCCGGGGCAGGGGTACACGGGGAGCTGTTTTTT.

This clonotype was seen only a few times. The V and J genes are TRBV29-1 and TRBJ2-3, with D unclear. The germline V gene has CDR1 SQVTM and CDR2 ANQGSEA. V lost 6 bases to trimming and J lost 1 base, with 14 bases between them. The CDR3 consists of 14 residues. CDR3 region: CSVSSGSGTDTQYF. The DNA of the CDR3 is TGCAGCGTCTCCAGTGGATCTGGCACAGATACGCAGTATTTT.

This rearrangement joins TRBV12-3 or TRBV12-4 to TRBJ1-3; D perhaps matches TRBD1 (5 bases). This CDR3 has 15 residues. The germline V and J ends were trimmed by 3 bases and 5 bases, with 14 bases remaining between them. The CDR3 reads CASSFGGNLRNTIYF. The CDR3 nucleotides are TGTGCCAGCAGTTTTGGGGGAAATCTTAGAAACACCATATATTTT.

The chain combines TRBV24-1 with TRBJ2-1; 10 nucleotides align to TRBD2. The CDR3 totals 16 residues. Trimming at V came to 9 bases and at J to 6 bases, leaving 13 bases not matched to a gene. From germline, CDR1 is KGHDR and CDR2 SFDVKD. The CDR3 coding sequence is TGTGCCACCGCTGGGGCTAGCGGGAGCTGGGGCAATGAGCAGTTCTTC. Translated: CATAGASGSWGNEQFF.

J is TRBJ2-1 and V is TRBV28, with D perhaps matching TRBD1 or TRBD2 (5 bases each). This CDR3 comprises 18 residues. V was clipped by 3 bases and J by 5 bases, with 23 bases between them. Germline CDR1 is MDHEN and CDR2 is SYDVKM. As DNA, the CDR3 is TGTGCCAGCAGTTTCCCTGGGCGCGAGGGGACCACCCACAATGAGCAGTTCTTC. Encoded protein: CASSFPGREGTTHNEQFF.

This clonotype was recorded at least ten times. The chain couples TRBV29-1 to TRBJ2-3; D is uncertain. CDR3 length: 14 residues. Trimming removed 0 bases at V and 3 bases at J, with 10 bases between. CDR1 is SQVTM and CDR2 is ANQGSEA in the germline V gene. The CDR3 loop is CSVEDPHGTDTQYF. The CDR3 region has the DNA TGCAGCGTTGAAGATCCCCATGGGACAGATACGCAGTATTTT.

This clonotype occurred many times. The rearrangement joins TRBV29-1 to TRBJ2-2; D possibly corresponds to TRBD2 (5 bases). Germline CDR1 SQVTM, CDR2 ANQGSEA. The CDR3 totals 13 residues. V gave up 2 bases and J gave up 1 base, with 5 bases separating them. For the CDR3, the DNA is TGCAGCGTTGAACGGGAGAACACCGGGGAGCTGTTTTTT. Translating it yields CSVERENTGELFF.

This clonotype was observed a handful of times. The chain couples TRBV7-6 to TRBJ2-3; tentatively, D is TRBD1 (6 bases). CDR1 is SGHVS and CDR2 is FNYEAQ in the germline V gene. The length of the CDR3 is 16 residues. V lost 1 base, J lost 2 bases, and 13 bases lay in between. The CDR3 coding sequence is TGTGCCAGCAGCTTAGGGGGCAGGGGAGTCACAGATACGCAGTATTTT. Its protein product is CASSLGGRGVTDTQYF.

The chain recombines TRBV7-2 with TRBJ2-1, with D possibly called TRBD1 or TRBD2 (5 bases each). Trimming took off 0 bases at V and 7 bases at J, with 13 bases between the two ends. The germline CDR1 and CDR2 sequences are SGHTA and FQGNSA. The CDR3 consists of 15 residues. The CDR3 nucleotides read TGTGCCAGCAGCTTAGCTCGGGGCCTCAAGAATGAGCAGTTCTTC. Its protein is CASSLARGLKNEQFF.

This clonotype has just a few counts. This CDR3 is CASSLAEGSGSYEQYF. The CDR3 bases are TGCGCCAGCAGCTTGGCCGAGGGTTCGGGCTCCTACGAGCAGTACTTC. V gene TRBV5-1 combines with J gene TRBJ2-7; D might be TRBD2 (5 bases). Trimming cost V 0 bases and J 0 bases, with 13 bases left between them. CDR3 size: 16 residues. The V gene's germline CDR1 is SGHRS and CDR2 YFSETQ.

This clonotype was picked up a small number of times. The chain employs TRBV7-2 and TRBJ1-2; 11 bases match TRBD1. The trim removed 5 bases at V and 3 bases at J, leaving 8 bases unmatched. The germline gives CDR1 SGHTA, CDR2 FQGNSA. This CDR3 has 16 amino acids. Here the CDR3 DNA reads TGTGCCAGCAGCCCCATCCGGACAGGGGGCTACTATGGCTACACCTTC. It encodes CASSPIRTGGYYGYTF. The complete variable domain, with remaining parts taken from reference TRBV7-2 and TRBJ1-2, reads GAGVSQSPSNKVTEKGKDVELRCDPISGHTALYWYRQSLGQGLEFLIYFQGNSAPDKSGLPSDRFSAERTGGSVSTLTIQRTQQEDSAVYLCASSPIRTGGYYGYTFGSGTRLTVV.

The V and J genes are TRBV7-9 and TRBJ2-3; D is ambiguous. Trimming pared 1 base from V and 1 base from J, leaving 9 bases between. The CDR3 consists of 15 residues. Looked up from germline, CDR1 is SEHNR and CDR2 is FQNEAQ (reference sequence). The CDR3 loop is CASSLEGQRTDTQYF. Written as DNA, the CDR3 is TGTGCCAGCAGCTTAGAGGGCCAACGCACAGATACGCAGTATTTT.